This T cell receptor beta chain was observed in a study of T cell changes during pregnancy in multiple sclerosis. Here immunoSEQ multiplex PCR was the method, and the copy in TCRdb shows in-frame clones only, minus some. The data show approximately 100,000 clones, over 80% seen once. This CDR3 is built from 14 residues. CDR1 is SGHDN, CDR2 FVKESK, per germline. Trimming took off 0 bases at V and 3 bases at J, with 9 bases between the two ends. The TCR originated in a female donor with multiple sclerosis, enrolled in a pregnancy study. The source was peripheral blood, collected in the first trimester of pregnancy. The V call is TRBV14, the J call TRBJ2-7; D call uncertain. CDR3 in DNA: TGTGCCAGCAGCCAAGATCGGCGGTACTACGAGCAGTACTTC. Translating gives CASSQDRRYYEQYF.